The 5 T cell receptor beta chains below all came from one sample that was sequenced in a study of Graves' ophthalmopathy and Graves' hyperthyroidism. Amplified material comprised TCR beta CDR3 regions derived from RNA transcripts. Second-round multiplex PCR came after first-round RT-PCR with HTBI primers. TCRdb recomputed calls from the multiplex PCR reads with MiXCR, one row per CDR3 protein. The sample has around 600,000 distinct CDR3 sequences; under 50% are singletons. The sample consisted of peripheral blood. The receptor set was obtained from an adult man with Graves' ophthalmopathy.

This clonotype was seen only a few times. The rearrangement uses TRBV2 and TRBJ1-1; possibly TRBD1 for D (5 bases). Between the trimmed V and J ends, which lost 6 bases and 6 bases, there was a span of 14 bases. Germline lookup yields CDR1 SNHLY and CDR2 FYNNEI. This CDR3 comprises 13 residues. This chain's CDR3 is CASRGVNLSEAFF. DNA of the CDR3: TGTGCCAGCAGGGGGGTCAATCTCTCTGAAGCTTTCTTT. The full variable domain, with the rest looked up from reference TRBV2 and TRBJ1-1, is EPEVTQTPSHQVTQMGQEVILRCVPISNHLYFYWYRQILGQKVEFLVSFYNNEISEKSEIFDDQFSVERPDGSNFTLKIRSTKLEDSAMYFCASRGVNLSEAFFGQGTRLTVV.

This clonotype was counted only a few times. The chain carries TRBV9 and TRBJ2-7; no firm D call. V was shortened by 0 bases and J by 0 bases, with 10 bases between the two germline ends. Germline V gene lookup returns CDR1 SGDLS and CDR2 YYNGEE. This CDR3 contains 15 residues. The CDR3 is CASSVDWRDSYEQYF. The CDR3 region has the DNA TGTGCCAGCAGCGTAGACTGGCGCGACTCCTACGAGCAGTACTTC. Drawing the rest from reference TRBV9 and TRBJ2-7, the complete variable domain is DSGVTQTPKHLITATGQRVTLRCSPRSGDLSVYWYQQSLDQGLQFLIQYYNGEERAKGNILERFSAQQFPDLHSELNLSSLELGDSALYFCASSVDWRDSYEQYFGPGTRLTVT.

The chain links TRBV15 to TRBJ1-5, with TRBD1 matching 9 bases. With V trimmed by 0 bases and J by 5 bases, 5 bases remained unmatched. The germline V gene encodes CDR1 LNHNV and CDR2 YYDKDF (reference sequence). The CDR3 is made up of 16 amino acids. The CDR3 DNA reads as TGTGCCACCAGCAGAGATGGGGACAGGGCGCATCAGCCCCAGCATTTT. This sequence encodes CATSRDGDRAHQPQHF.

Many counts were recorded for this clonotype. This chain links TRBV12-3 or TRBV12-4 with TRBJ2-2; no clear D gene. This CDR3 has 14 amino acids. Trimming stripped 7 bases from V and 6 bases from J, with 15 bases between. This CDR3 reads CASMGRAQAGELFF. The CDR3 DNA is TGTGCCAGCATGGGCCGGGCCCAGGCCGGGGAGCTGTTTTTT.

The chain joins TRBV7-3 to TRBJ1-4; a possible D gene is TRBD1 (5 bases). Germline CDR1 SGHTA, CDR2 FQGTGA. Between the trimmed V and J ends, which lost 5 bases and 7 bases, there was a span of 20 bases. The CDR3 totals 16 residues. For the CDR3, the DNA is TGTGCCAGCAGCCGTATTGACAGAGGGCGGGTTGAAAAACTGTTTTTT. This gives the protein CASSRIDRGRVEKLFF.